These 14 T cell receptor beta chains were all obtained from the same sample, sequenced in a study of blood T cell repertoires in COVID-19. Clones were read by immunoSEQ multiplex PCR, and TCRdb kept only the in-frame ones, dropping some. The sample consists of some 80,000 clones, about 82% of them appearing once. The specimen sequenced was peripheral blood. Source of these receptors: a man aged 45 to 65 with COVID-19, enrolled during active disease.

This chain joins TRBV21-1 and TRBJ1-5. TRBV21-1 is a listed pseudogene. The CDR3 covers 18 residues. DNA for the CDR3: TGTGCCAGCAGCCCAAAGTGGCCCGACTGGTATAGCAATCAGCCCCAGCATTTT. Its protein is CASSPKWPDWYSNQPQHF.

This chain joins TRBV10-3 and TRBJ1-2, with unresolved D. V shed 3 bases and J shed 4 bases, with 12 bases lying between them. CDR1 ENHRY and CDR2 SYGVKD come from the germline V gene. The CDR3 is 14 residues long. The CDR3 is CAISEEGGVYGYTF. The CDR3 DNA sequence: TGTGCCATCAGTGAAGAGGGTGGAGTCTATGGCTACACCTTC.

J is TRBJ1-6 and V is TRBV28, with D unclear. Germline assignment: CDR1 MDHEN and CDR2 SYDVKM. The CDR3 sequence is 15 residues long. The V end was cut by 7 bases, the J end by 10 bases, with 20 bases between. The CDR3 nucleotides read TGTGCCAGCACCGCGGACGGGAGACTAGGGTCACCCCTCCACTTT. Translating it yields CASTADGRLGSPLHF.

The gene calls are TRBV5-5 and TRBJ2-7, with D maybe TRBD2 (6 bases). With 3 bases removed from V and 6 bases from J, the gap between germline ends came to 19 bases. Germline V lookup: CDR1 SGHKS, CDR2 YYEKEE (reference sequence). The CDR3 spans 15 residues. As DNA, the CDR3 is TGTGCCAGCAGCTCGCGGAGGGGCCCTACCGGCGAGCAGTACTTC. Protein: CASSSRRGPTGEQYF.

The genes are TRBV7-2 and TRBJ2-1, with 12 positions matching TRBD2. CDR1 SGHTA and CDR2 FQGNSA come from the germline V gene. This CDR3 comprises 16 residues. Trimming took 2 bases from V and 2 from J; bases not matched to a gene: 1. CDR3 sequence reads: CASSLLAGGPYNEQFF. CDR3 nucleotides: TGTGCCAGCAGCTTACTAGCGGGAGGGCCCTACAATGAGCAGTTCTTC.

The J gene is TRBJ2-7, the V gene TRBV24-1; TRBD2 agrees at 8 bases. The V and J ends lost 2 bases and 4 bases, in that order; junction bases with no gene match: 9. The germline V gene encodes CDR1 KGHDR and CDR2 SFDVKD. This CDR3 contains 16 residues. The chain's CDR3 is CATSDSRSRGGYEQYF. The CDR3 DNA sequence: TGTGCCACCAGTGATTCTAGGAGCCGGGGGGGTTACGAGCAGTACTTC.

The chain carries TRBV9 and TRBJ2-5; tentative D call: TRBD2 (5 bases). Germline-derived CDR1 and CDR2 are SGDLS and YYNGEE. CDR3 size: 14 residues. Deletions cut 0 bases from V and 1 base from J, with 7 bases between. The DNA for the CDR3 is TGTGCCAGCAGCGTAGGACTACTCCAAGAGACCCAGTACTTC. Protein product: CASSVGLLQETQYF.

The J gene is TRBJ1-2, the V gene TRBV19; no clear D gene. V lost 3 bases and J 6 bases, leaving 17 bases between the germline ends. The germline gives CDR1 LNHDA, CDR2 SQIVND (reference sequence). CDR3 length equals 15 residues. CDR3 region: CASSIFAPDLDGYTF. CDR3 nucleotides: TGTGCCAGTAGTATCTTCGCCCCGGACTTAGATGGCTACACCTTC.

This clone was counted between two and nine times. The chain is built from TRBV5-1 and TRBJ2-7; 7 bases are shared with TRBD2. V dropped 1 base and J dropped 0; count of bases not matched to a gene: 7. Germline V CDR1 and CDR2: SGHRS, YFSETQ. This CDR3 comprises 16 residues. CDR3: CASSLILGGSSYEQYF. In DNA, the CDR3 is TGCGCCAGCAGCTTGATTTTGGGGGGGAGCTCCTACGAGCAGTACTTC.

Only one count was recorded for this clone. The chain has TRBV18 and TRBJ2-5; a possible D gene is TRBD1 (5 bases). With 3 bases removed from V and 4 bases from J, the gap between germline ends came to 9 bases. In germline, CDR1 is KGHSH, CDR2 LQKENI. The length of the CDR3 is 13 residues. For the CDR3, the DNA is TGTGCCAGCTCACCGGGAACAGGAGAGACCCAGTACTTC. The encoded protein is CASSPGTGETQYF. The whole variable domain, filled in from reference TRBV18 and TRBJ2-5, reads NAGVMQNPRHLVRRRGQEARLRCSPMKGHSHVYWYRQLPEEGLKFMVYLQKENIIDESGMPKERFSAEFPKEGPSILRIQQVVRGDSAAYFCASSPGTGETQYFGPGTRLLVL.

In DNA form, the CDR3 reads TGTGCCAGTAGTATGGGCGGGATCTCCTACGAGCAGTACTTC. It specifies CASSMGGISYEQYF. The gene calls are TRBV19 and TRBJ2-7; maybe TRBD2 (6 bases). From germline, CDR1 is LNHDA and CDR2 SQIVND (reference sequence). The V and J ends lost 3 bases and 0 bases respectively, with 9 bases between them. The CDR3 is made up of 14 amino acids.

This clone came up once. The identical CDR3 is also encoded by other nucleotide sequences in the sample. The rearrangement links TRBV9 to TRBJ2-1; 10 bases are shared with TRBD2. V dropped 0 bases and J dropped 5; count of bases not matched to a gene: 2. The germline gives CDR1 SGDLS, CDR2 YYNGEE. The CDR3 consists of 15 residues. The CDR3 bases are TGTGCCAGCAGCGTAGGACTAGCGGGCGACAATGAGCAGTTCTTC. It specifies CASSVGLAGDNEQFF.

CDR3 nucleotide sequence: TGTGCCAGCAGAAGCGGACTTACCAATGAGCAGTTCTTC. It encodes CASRSGLTNEQFF. The chain combines TRBV28 with TRBJ2-1; maybe TRBD2 (5 bases). The V end lost 6 bases, the J end lost 6 bases, and 12 bases lay between the germline ends. The CDR3 totals 13 residues. Germline V lookup: CDR1 MDHEN, CDR2 SYDVKM. Full variable domain (outside the CDR3, taken from reference TRBV28 and TRBJ2-1): DVKVTQSSRYLVKRTGEKVFLECVQDMDHENMFWYRQDPGLGLRLIYFSYDVKMKEKGDIPEGYSVSREKKERFSLILESASTNQTSMYLCASRSGLTNEQFFGPGTRLTVL.

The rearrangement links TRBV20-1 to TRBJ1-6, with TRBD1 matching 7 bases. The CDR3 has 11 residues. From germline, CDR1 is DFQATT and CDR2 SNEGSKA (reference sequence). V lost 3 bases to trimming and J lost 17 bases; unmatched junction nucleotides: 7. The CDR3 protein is CSASRGQAVHF. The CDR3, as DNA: TGCAGTGCTAGCCGAGGACAGGCCGTCCACTTT.